The 25 T cell receptor beta chains given below trace back to one sample, sequenced in a study of T cells in Graves' hyperthyroidism and ophthalmopathy. RNA transcripts gave rise to amplified TCR beta CDR3 regions. Initially, a first-round RT-PCR of the TCR CDR3 employed the HTBI primer set. TCRdb recomputed calls from the multiplex PCR reads with MiXCR, one row per CDR3 protein. The table lists nearly 250,000 distinct CDR3 sequences, more than 20% of them singletons. The sample comprised blood. These receptors all come from a woman in her thirties or forties with Graves' ophthalmopathy.

This clonotype came up many times. The chain is built from TRBV7-8 and TRBJ2-2, with D uncertain. The V end was cut by 1 base, the J end by 0 bases, with 6 bases between. The CDR3 has 15 amino acids. The germline gives CDR1 SGHVS, CDR2 FQNEAQ. In DNA, the CDR3 is TGTGCCAGCAGCTTAGTCACTACGAACACCGGGGAGCTGTTTTTT. It encodes CASSLVTTNTGELFF.

This clonotype has at least ten counts. This chain joins TRBV6-1 and TRBJ1-1; tentative D call: TRBD1 (5 bases). CDR3 length equals 13 residues. Germline V gives CDR1 MNHNS, CDR2 SASEGT. Trimming took 2 bases from V and 5 from J, leaving 9 bases between them. CDR3 in DNA: TGTGCCAGCAGTGAAATGAAGGGGACTGAAGCTTTCTTT. Translating it yields CASSEMKGTEAFF.

This chain links TRBV6-1 with TRBJ1-2; the match to TRBD1 covers 9 bases. V trimming: 6 bases; J trimming: 7 bases; junction bases outside the gene matches: 6. In germline, CDR1 is MNHNS, CDR2 SASEGT. This CDR3 is built from 13 residues. CDR3 region: CASSLDRGGGYTF. As DNA, the CDR3 is TGTGCCAGCAGCCTGGACAGGGGAGGTGGCTACACCTTC.

This clonotype showed up many times. This chain connects TRBV20-1 to TRBJ1-2; the D gene is possibly TRBD1 (5 bases). The germline V and J ends were trimmed by 6 bases and 8 bases, with 19 bases remaining between them. The CDR3 loop spans 13 amino acids. Germline CDR1 and CDR2: DFQATT and SNEGSKA (reference sequence). The CDR3 nucleotides are TGCAGTGCACCCCGGGACGCCGCTGAGGGCTACACCTTC. Its translation: CSAPRDAAEGYTF.

The sample holds many counts of this clonotype. The chain links TRBV5-1 to TRBJ2-2; possible D gene TRBD1, 6 bases. CDR3 length equals 14 residues. The germline CDR1 and CDR2 sequences are SGHRS and YFSETQ. Trimming removed 4 bases at V and 1 base at J, with 8 bases between. CDR3 residues: CASSGTQNTGELFF. CDR3 DNA sequence: TGCGCCAGCAGCGGGACACAGAACACCGGGGAGCTGTTTTTT. The variable domain in full, with the rest retrieved from reference TRBV5-1 and TRBJ2-2, is KAGVTQTPRYLIKTRGQQVTLSCSPISGHRSVSWYQQTPGQGLQFLFEYFSETQRNKGNFPGRFSGRQFSNSRSEMNVSTLELGDSALYLCASSGTQNTGELFFGEGSRLTVL.

Of note for this clonotype: This may be a read error, as it is one base from a much larger clone. The rearrangement uses TRBV4-2 and TRBJ2-7, with 7 positions matching TRBD2. The CDR3 extends over 14 amino acids. The J segment lost 7 bases and the V segment lost 5 bases, leaving 11 bases of the junction unmatched. Germline CDR1 LGHNA, CDR2 YNFKEQ. The CDR3 DNA follows: TGTGCCAGCAGCGTTCTAGCGGCAGGCGGAGAGCAGTACTTC. Translated, it gives CASSVLAAGGEQYF.

At least ten counts were recorded for this clonotype. V and J are TRBV5-1 and TRBJ1-1, with D possibly being TRBD1 (6 bases). The germline gives CDR1 SGHRS, CDR2 YFSETQ. This CDR3 region has 13 residues. Trimming left V 4 bases short and J 11 bases short, with 18 bases between. The chain's CDR3 is CASSPGGTPRAFF. CDR3 in DNA: TGCGCCAGCAGCCCCGGGGGGACACCTAGGGCTTTCTTT.

V is TRBV6-5 and J is TRBJ1-1; TRBD1 aligns across 8 bases. Per germline, CDR1 MNHEY and CDR2 SVGAGI. This CDR3 comprises 17 residues. The trim removed 2 bases at V and 2 bases at J, leaving 10 bases unmatched. CDR3 bases: TGTGCCAGCAGTTACCGACCCCTGGACAGGGACAACACTGAAGCTTTCTTT. Its protein is CASSYRPLDRDNTEAFF.

The J gene is TRBJ1-1, the V gene TRBV9, with 9 bases identical to TRBD1. Germline V gene lookup returns CDR1 SGDLS and CDR2 YYNGEE. The CDR3 is 14 amino acids. V gave up 4 bases and J gave up 6 bases; unmatched junction bases: 7. CDR3 bases: TGTGCCAGCAGCACGGGACAGGGAGGGGCTGAAGCTTTCTTT. It codes for CASSTGQGGAEAFF.

This clonotype was detected many times. V gene TRBV28 combines with J gene TRBJ2-7; TRBD2 matches 14 bases. This CDR3 is 16 amino acids long. The V and J ends lost 5 bases and 4 bases, in that order; junction bases with no gene match: 7. The germline CDR1 and CDR2 sequences are MDHEN and SYDVKM. The CDR3 loop is CASSLLGTSGSYEQYF. The CDR3 DNA reads as TGTGCCAGCAGTCTATTAGGGACTAGCGGGAGTTACGAGCAGTACTTC. Based on the CDR3 plus reference TRBV28 and TRBJ2-7, the full variable domain is DVKVTQSSRYLVKRTGEKVFLECVQDMDHENMFWYRQDPGLGLRLIYFSYDVKMKEKGDIPEGYSVSREKKERFSLILESASTNQTSMYLCASSLLGTSGSYEQYFGPGTRLTVT.

This clonotype has a single count. J is TRBJ1-1 and V is TRBV12-3 or TRBV12-4, with a possible D match to TRBD1 (5 bases). The CDR3 is 14 amino acids. The V end lost 6 bases, the J end lost 2 bases, and 13 bases lay between the germline ends. The CDR3 loop is CASRAYGANTEAFF. The CDR3 coding sequence is TGTGCCAGCAGAGCGTACGGGGCCAACACTGAAGCTTTCTTT.

This clonotype showed up many times. Mismatch with germline at one junction end may stem from a read error. The V call is TRBV19, the J call TRBJ1-5; TRBD1 agrees at 8 bases. Germline CDR1 is LNHDA and CDR2 is SQIVND (reference sequence). This CDR3 region has 16 residues. The CDR3 coding sequence is TGTGCCAGTACTATAGGGGCAGGGGGCTCTGGTCAGCCCCAGCATTTT. Translated: CASTIGAGGSGQPQHF.

Ten or more counts support this clonotype. J is TRBJ2-5 and V is TRBV19; D possibly corresponds to TRBD1 (6 bases). V lost 5 bases, J lost 7 bases, and 11 bases lay in between. The CDR3 contains 12 residues. Germline V gene lookup returns CDR1 LNHDA and CDR2 SQIVND (reference sequence). CDR3 region: CASSPPRGTQYF. DNA of the CDR3: TGTGCCAGTAGTCCCCCCAGGGGGACCCAGTACTTC.

In its sample, this clonotype was seen many times. The rearrangement joins TRBV7-2 to TRBJ2-4; D remains ambiguous. The ends were cut back, 6 bases at V and 8 bases at J, with 8 bases in the middle. CDR1 is SGHTA and CDR2 is FQGNSA in the germline V gene. This CDR3 comprises 11 residues. The CDR3 spells CASSSSYIQYF. CDR3 sequence (DNA): TGTGCCAGCAGTTCCTCCTACATTCAGTACTTC.

J is TRBJ1-2 and V is TRBV6-4, with 10 bases that match TRBD1. The CDR3 consists of 17 residues. The trim removed 0 bases at V and 1 base at J, leaving 5 bases unmatched. Germline lookup yields CDR1 MRHNA and CDR2 SNTAGT. In DNA, the CDR3 is TGTGCCAGCAGTGACTCCGGGACAGGGGACTATAACTATGGCTACACCTTC. Protein product: CASSDSGTGDYNYGYTF.

This clonotype was seen many times. This chain connects TRBV28 to TRBJ2-7, with 8 bases that match TRBD1. V shed 4 bases, J shed 1 base, and the junction held 12 bases outside the gene matches. The CDR3 length is 17 residues. Germline V CDR1 and CDR2: MDHEN, SYDVKM. The DNA for the CDR3 is TGTGCCAGCAGTTCAGCCGGGACAGGCGACAAATCCTACGAGCAGTACTTC. This codes for CASSSAGTGDKSYEQYF.

This clonotype was observed at least ten times. The gene calls are TRBV6-1 and TRBJ2-7; the D is unclear. Trimming removed 0 bases from V and 3 bases from J, with 6 bases in between. Germline assignment: CDR1 MNHNS and CDR2 SASEGT. The CDR3 covers 13 residues. The CDR3: CASSEAGLYEQYF. Here the CDR3 DNA reads TGTGCCAGCAGTGAAGCGGGCCTCTACGAGCAGTACTTC.

This clonotype was found many times. The chain is built from TRBV28 and TRBJ1-2; maybe TRBD1 (5 bases). This CDR3 region has 14 residues. Trimming took 6 bases from V and 6 from J, leaving 17 bases between them. The germline V gene has CDR1 MDHEN and CDR2 SYDVKM. CDR3 sequence (DNA): TGTGCCAGCAGGAGTGGCAGGGAACTACATGGCTACACCTTC. It yields the protein CASRSGRELHGYTF.

The sample holds one count of this clonotype. The chain links TRBV6-1 to TRBJ2-7; 9 nucleotides align to TRBD2. The CDR3 covers 15 residues. Germline V gives CDR1 MNHNS, CDR2 SASEGT. The ends lost 4 bases at V and 2 bases at J; junction bases unmatched: 6. This chain's CDR3 is CASSGVTSGPYEQYF. For the CDR3, the DNA is TGTGCCAGCAGTGGAGTTACTAGCGGGCCCTACGAGCAGTACTTC.

Concerning this clonotype itself: Just one base apart from a much larger clone, this may be a read error. This chain uses TRBV28 with TRBJ1-2, with TRBD1 as a possible D gene (6 bases). The CDR3 length is 11 residues. The V and J ends lost 5 bases and 7 bases respectively, with 8 bases between them. The germline V gene encodes CDR1 MDHEN and CDR2 SYDVKM. The DNA for the CDR3 is TGTGCCAGCAGTGACAGGAGTGGCTACACCTTC. As protein: CASSDRSGYTF.

This clonotype was picked up a small number of times. V usage is TRBV24-1 and J usage is TRBJ2-7; 7 positions agree with TRBD1. V shed 5 bases and J 3 bases; nucleotides not matched to a gene: 3. Germline lookup yields CDR1 KGHDR and CDR2 SFDVKD. The CDR3 consists of 13 residues. The CDR3 nucleotides read TGTGCCACCAGTGGCACAGGGGACTACGAGCAGTACTTC. It specifies CATSGTGDYEQYF.

This clonotype appeared a single time. The chain has TRBV7-8 and TRBJ1-1; D possibly corresponds to TRBD1 (5 bases). The CDR3 spans 14 residues. In germline, CDR1 is SGHVS, CDR2 FQNEAQ. Trimming took 3 bases from V and 0 from J, leaving 8 bases between them. The CDR3 here is CASSFSQVNTEAFF. Written as DNA, the CDR3 is TGTGCCAGCAGCTTTTCACAGGTGAACACTGAAGCTTTCTTT.

This clonotype was seen ten or more times. The chain recombines TRBV6-1 with TRBJ2-5; 11 bases match TRBD1. V was pared by 1 base and J by 4 bases, with 2 bases of the junction left unmatched. CDR3 length equals 15 residues. The germline V gene encodes CDR1 MNHNS and CDR2 SASEGT. The DNA of the CDR3 is TGTGCCAGCAGTGAAGTAGGGACAGGGGGAGAGACCCAGTACTTC. Its protein product is CASSEVGTGGETQYF.

This clonotype was detected ten times or more. The CDR3 loop is CASSTAFLEGYTF. The CDR3 DNA reads as TGTGCCAGCAGCACAGCCTTTCTTGAGGGCTACACCTTC. The J gene is TRBJ1-2, the V gene TRBV5-5; D remains ambiguous. CDR3 size: 13 residues. Deletions cut 4 bases from V and 8 bases from J, with 15 bases between. Germline V gene sequence: CDR1 SGHKS, CDR2 YYEKEE (reference sequence). Using reference TRBV5-5 and TRBJ1-2 for the parts outside the CDR3, the full variable domain is DAGVTQSPTHLIKTRGQQVTLRCSPISGHKSVSWYQQVLGQGPQFIFQYYEKEERGRGNFPDRFSARQFPNYSSELNVNALLLGDSALYLCASSTAFLEGYTFGSGTRLTVV.

This clonotype was observed at least ten times. This sequence joins TRBV27 and TRBJ2-5; weak D call: TRBD2 (6 bases). CDR3 size: 18 residues. Trimming took off 6 bases at V and 5 bases at J, with 28 bases between the two ends. CDR1 is MNHEY and CDR2 is SMNVEV in the germline V gene (reference sequence). CDR3 sequence (DNA): TGTGCCAGCAGCCACAAAGGTCCGGTTGGGGGGACGGCGGAGACCCAGTACTTC. Translated, it gives CASSHKGPVGGTAETQYF.